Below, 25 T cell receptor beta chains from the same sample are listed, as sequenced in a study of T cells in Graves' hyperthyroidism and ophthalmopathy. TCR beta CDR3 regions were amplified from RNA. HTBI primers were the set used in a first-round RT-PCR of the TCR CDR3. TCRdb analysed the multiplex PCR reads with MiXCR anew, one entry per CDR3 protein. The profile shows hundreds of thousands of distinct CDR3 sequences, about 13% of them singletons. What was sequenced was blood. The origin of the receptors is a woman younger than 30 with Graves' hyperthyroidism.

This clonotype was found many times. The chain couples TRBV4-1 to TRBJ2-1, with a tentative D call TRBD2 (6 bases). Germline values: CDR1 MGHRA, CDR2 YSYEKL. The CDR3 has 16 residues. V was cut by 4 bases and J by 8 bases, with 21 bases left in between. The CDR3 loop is CASSRNPGLQSDEQFF. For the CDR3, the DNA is TGCGCCAGCAGCCGGAACCCGGGACTCCAGAGCGATGAGCAGTTCTTC.

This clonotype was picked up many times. The CDR3 spells CASSEATGGKSEAFF. In DNA, the CDR3 is TGTGCCAGCAGTGAAGCGACAGGGGGAAAGAGTGAAGCTTTCTTT. The chain links TRBV2 to TRBJ1-1; 9 bases are a match to TRBD1. The CDR3 covers 15 residues. With V trimmed by 0 bases and J by 7 bases, 6 bases remained unmatched. Germline CDR1 is SNHLY and CDR2 is FYNNEI.

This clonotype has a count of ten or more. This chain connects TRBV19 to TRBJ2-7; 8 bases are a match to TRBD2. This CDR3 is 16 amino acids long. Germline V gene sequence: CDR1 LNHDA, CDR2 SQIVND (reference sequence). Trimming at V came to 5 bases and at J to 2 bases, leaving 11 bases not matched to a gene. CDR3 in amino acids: CASSPVTVAGPYEQYF. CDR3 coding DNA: TGTGCCAGTAGTCCCGTTACGGTAGCGGGACCCTACGAGCAGTACTTC.

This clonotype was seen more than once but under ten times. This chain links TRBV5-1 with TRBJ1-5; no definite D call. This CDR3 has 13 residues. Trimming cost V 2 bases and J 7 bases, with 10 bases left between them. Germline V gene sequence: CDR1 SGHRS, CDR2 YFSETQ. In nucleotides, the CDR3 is TGCGCCAGCAGCTTAATCTGGGGACAGCCCCAGCATTTT. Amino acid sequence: CASSLIWGQPQHF.

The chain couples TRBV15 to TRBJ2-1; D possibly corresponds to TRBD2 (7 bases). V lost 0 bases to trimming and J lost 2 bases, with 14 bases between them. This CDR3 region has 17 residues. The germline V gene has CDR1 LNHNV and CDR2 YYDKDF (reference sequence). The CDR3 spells CATSREGEGEPYNEQFF. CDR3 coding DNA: TGTGCCACCAGCAGAGAAGGGGAGGGGGAACCCTACAATGAGCAGTTCTTC.

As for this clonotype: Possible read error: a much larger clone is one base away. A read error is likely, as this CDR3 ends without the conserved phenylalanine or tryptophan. The CDR3 bases are TGTGCCAGTAGTTGGGGACTTCCAGATACGCAGTATGTT. Amino acids: CASSWGLPDTQYV. The gene calls are TRBV19 and TRBJ2-3, with a weak D call TRBD2 (6 bases). In germline, CDR1 is LNHDA, CDR2 SQIVND (reference sequence). The CDR3 is 13 amino acids. The V gene lost 5 bases and the J gene lost 4 bases, with 10 bases spanning the gap.

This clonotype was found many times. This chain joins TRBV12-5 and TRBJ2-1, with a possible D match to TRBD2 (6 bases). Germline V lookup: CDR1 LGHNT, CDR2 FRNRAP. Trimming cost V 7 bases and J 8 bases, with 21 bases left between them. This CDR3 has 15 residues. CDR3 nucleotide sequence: TGTGCTAGTGCCATCCCCGGGGGTAGCAGCTATGAGCAGTTCTTC. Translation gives CASAIPGGSSYEQFF.

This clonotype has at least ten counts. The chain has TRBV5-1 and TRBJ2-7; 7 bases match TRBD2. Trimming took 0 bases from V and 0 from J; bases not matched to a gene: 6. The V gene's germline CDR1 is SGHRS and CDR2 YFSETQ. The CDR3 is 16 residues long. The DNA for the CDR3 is TGCGCCAGCAGCTTGGTGTCCGGGGGGAGCTCCTACGAGCAGTACTTC. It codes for CASSLVSGGSSYEQYF.

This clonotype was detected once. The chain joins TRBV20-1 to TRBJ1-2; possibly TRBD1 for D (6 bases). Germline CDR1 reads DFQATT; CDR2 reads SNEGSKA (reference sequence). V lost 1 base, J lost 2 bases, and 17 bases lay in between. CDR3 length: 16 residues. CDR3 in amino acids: CSARAKGRGDNYGYTF. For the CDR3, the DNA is TGCAGTGCTAGAGCGAAGGGCAGGGGAGACAACTATGGCTACACCTTC.

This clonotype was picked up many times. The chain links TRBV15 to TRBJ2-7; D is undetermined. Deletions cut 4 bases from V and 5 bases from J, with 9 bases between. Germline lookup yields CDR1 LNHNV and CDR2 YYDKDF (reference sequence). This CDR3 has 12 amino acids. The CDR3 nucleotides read TGTGCCACCAGCACGACCGGCCACGAGCAGTACTTC. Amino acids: CATSTTGHEQYF.

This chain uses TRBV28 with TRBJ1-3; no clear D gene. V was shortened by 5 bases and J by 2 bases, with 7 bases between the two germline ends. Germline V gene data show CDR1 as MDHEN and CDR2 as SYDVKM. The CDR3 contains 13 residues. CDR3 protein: CASSVTTGNTIYF. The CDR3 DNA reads TGTGCCAGCAGTGTGACAACTGGAAACACCATATATTTT.

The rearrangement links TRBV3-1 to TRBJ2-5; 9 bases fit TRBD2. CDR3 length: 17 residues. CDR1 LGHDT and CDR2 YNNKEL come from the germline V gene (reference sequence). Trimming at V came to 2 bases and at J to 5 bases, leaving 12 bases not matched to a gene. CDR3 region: CASSQIQRGADRETQYF. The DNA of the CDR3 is TGTGCCAGCAGCCAAATTCAGCGGGGGGCCGATCGGGAGACCCAGTACTTC.

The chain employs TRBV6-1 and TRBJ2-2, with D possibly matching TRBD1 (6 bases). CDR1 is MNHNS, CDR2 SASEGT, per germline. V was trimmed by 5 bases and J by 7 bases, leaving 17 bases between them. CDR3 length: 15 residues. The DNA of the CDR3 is TGTGCCAGCAGTAAGGGGACATCGCGCTTCGGGGAGCTGTTTTTT. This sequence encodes CASSKGTSRFGELFF.

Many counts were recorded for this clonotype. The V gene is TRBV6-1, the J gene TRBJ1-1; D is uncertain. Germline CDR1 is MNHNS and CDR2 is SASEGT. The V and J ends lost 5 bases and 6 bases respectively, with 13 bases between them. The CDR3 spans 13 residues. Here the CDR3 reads CASSRTQSPEAFF. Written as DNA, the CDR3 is TGTGCCAGCAGTCGAACGCAGAGCCCTGAAGCTTTCTTT.

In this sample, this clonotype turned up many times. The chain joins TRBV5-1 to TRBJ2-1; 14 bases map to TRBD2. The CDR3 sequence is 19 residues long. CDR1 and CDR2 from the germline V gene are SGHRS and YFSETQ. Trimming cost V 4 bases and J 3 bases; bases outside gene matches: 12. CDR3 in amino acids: CASSPGLAGGEIFYNEQFF. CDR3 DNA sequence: TGCGCCAGCAGCCCTGGACTAGCGGGGGGCGAGATTTTCTACAATGAGCAGTTCTTC.

CDR3 in amino acids: CASSLPQGTGNQPQHF. Here the CDR3 DNA reads TGTGCCAGCAGTTTACCCCAGGGGACGGGGAATCAGCCCCAGCATTTT. This chain connects TRBV28 to TRBJ1-5; D may be TRBD1 (6 bases). The germline gives CDR1 MDHEN, CDR2 SYDVKM. Trimming left V 2 bases short and J 4 bases short, with 15 bases between. The CDR3 totals 16 residues. The full variable domain, completed using reference TRBV28 and TRBJ1-5, is DVKVTQSSRYLVKRTGEKVFLECVQDMDHENMFWYRQDPGLGLRLIYFSYDVKMKEKGDIPEGYSVSREKKERFSLILESASTNQTSMYLCASSLPQGTGNQPQHFGDGTRLSIL.

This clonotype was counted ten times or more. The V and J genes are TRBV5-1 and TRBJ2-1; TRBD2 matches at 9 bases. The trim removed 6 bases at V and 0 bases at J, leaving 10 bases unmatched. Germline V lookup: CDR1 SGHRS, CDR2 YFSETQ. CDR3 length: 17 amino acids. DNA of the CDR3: TGCGCCAGCATGACCGGGCTAGCGGGGAGCTCCTACAATGAGCAGTTCTTC. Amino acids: CASMTGLAGSSYNEQFF.

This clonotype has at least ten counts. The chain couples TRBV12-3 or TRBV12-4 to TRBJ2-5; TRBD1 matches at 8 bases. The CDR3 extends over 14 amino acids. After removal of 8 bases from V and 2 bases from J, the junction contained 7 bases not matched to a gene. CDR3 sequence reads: CASGPGGRQETQYF. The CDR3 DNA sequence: TGTGCCAGCGGACCAGGGGGCCGGCAAGAGACCCAGTACTTC.

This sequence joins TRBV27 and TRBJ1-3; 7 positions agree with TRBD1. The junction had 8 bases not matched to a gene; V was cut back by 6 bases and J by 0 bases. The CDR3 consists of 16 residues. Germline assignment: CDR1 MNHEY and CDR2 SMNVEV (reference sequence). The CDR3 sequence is CASRKQGKPSGNTIYF. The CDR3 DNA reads TGTGCCAGCAGGAAACAGGGGAAACCCTCTGGAAACACCATATATTTT.

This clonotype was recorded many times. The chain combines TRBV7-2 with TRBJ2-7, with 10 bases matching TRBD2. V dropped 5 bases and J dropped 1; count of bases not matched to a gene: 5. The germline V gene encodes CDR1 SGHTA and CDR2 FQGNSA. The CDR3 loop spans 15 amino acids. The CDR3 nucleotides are TGTGCCAGCAGCACCTCTAGCGGGGGATCCTACGAGCAGTACTTC. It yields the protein CASSTSSGGSYEQYF.

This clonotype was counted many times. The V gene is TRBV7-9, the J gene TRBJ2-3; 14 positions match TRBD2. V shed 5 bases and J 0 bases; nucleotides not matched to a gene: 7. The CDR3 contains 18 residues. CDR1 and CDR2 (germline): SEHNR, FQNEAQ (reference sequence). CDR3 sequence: CASSARTSGRWSTDTQYF. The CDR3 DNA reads TGTGCCAGCAGCGCGCGGACTAGCGGGAGGTGGAGCACAGATACGCAGTATTTT. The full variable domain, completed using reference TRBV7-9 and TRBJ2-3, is DTGVSQNPRHKITKRGQNVTFRCDPISEHNRLYWYRQTLGQGPEFLTYFQNEAQLEKSRLLSDRFSAERPKGSFSTLEIQRTEQGDSAMYLCASSARTSGRWSTDTQYFGPGTRLTVL.

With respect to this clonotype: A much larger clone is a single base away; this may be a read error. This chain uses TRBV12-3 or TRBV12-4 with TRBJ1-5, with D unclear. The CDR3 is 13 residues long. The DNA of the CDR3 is TGTGCCAGCAATTTAAGTGAGGACCAGCCCCAGCATTTT. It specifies CASNLSEDQPQHF.

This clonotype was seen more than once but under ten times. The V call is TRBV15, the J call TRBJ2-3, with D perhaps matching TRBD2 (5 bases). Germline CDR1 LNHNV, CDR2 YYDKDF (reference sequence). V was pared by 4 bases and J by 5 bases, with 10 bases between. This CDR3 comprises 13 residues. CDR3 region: CATSTETRDTQYF. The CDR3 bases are TGTGCCACCAGCACAGAAACTAGAGATACGCAGTATTTT.

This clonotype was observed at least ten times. The CDR3: CAILGPPRGRGQPQHF. Here the CDR3 DNA reads TGTGCCATCTTAGGTCCCCCCAGGGGGCGAGGTCAGCCCCAGCATTTT. J is TRBJ1-5 and V is TRBV10-3, with TRBD1 identical over 8 bases. After removal of 8 bases from V and 6 bases from J, the junction contained 15 bases not matched to a gene. The CDR3 covers 16 residues. Per germline, CDR1 ENHRY and CDR2 SYGVKD.

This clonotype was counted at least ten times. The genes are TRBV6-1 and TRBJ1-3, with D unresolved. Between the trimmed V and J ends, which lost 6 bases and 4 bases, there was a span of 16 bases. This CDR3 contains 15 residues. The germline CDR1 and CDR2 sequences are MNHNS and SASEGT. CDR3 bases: TGTGCCAGCAGCGGCCATGGAGCATACGGAAACACCATATATTTT. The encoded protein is CASSGHGAYGNTIYF.